This TCR beta chain was recovered during a study of blood T cell repertoires in COVID-19. The data were produced by immunoSEQ multiplex PCR, yet TCRdb's version contains in-frame clones alone and is incomplete. There are around 120,000 clones in the sample; over 75% occur only once, and 6% to 8.5% lies in the top ten. Germline CDR1 reads ENHRY; CDR2 reads SYGVKD. This CDR3 contains 15 residues. V was trimmed by 7 bases and J by 0 bases, leaving 13 bases between them. Sequencing input: peripheral blood. This chain links TRBV10-3 with TRBJ1-3; maybe TRBD1 (5 bases). The clonotype comes from a man aged 45-60 years with acute or convalescent COVID-19. CDR3 in amino acids: CAIKLDTGSGNTIYF. The CDR3 nucleotides read TGTGCCATCAAATTGGACACTGGCTCTGGAAACACCATATATTTT.